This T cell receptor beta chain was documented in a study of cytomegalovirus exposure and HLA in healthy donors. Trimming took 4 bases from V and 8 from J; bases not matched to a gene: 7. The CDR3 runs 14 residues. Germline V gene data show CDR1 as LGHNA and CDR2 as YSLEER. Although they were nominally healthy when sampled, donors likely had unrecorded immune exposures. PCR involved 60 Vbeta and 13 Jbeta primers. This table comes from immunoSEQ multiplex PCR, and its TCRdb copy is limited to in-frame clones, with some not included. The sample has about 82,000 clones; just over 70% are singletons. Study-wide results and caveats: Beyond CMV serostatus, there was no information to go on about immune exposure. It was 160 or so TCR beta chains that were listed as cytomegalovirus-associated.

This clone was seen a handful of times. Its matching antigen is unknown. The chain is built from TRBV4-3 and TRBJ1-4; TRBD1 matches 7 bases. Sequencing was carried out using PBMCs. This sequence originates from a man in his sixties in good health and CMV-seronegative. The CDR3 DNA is TGCGCCAGCAGCCGTGACAGGGCGGACGAAAAACTGTTTTTT. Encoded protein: CASSRDRADEKLFF.